The 2 T cell receptor beta chains below all came from one sample that was sequenced in a study of immune evolution from preneoplasia to lung adenocarcinoma. Sequencing was performed with immunoSEQ multiplex PCR; in TCRdb, only in-frame clones are kept and a portion is missing. Among thousands of clones listed, just over 75% were seen once. The sample comprised FFPE lung adenocarcinoma in situ tissue. Receptors were obtained from a person aged 60-80 years with lung adenocarcinoma.

V gene TRBV15 combines with J gene TRBJ1-1, with D unclear. Germline V CDR1 and CDR2: LNHNV, YYDKDF (reference sequence). Trimming pared 5 bases from V and 6 bases from J, leaving 13 bases between. This CDR3 is 13 amino acids long. Here the CDR3 reads CATSAQTTAEAFF. CDR3 DNA: TGTGCCACCAGCGCCCAAACGACGGCTGAAGCTTTCTTT.

The chain employs TRBV21-1 and TRBJ1-1. TRBV21-1 counts as a pseudogene. The CDR3 spans 17 residues. CDR3 sequence reads: CASSKEGGAWRVTEAFF. The CDR3 DNA follows: TGTGCCAGCAGCAAAGAAGGAGGGGCTTGGCGGGTTACTGAAGCTTTCTTT.